Presented here are 16 T cell receptor beta chains from one specimen sequenced in a study of tumor-infiltrating lymphocytes in primary liver carcinoma. The tissue used was unsorted bulk material of roughly 17-31 mg. RNA and DNA were co-extracted from it with the AllPrep DNA/RNA mini kit. Total RNA (approximately 500 ng) served as template for TCR beta cDNA synthesis primed by a constant-region primer. Slightly modified ARM-PCR served as the procedure for the TCR beta libraries. These libraries came from three rounds of nested multiplex PCR. Forward primers for TRBV1-TRBV30 and a C-beta reverse primer served the first two PCR rounds, at roughly 10 cycles each. TCRdb re-called the multiplex PCR reads through MiXCR, storing one row per CDR3 protein. This sample has 100,000 or so distinct CDR3 sequences, with roughly 80% found just once. The specimen sequenced was liver tumor tissue from sampling region 3. Subset specified: tumor region T3, left-lateral pole. Receptors were obtained from a man aged 40-49 years with primary liver carcinoma and hepatitis B virus infection.

This sequence joins TRBV28 and TRBJ2-3; no firm D call. The germline V gene encodes CDR1 MDHEN and CDR2 SYDVKM. The CDR3 has 15 amino acids. The V end lost 6 bases, the J end lost 1 base, and 14 bases lay between the germline ends. CDR3 amino acids: CASSRPAWGTDTQYF. The CDR3 bases are TGTGCCAGCAGCCGCCCGGCGTGGGGCACAGATACGCAGTATTTT.

A word on this clonotype: Given the absence of the conserved phenylalanine or tryptophan at the CDR3 end, a read error is likely. The chain combines TRBV11-2 with TRBJ1-1, with no clear D. CDR1 and CDR2 from the germline V gene are SGHAT and FQNNGV. The CDR3 covers 13 residues. CDR3 nucleotides: TGTCCCAGCAGCTTAAGCAGAGACTCTGAAGCTTTCATT. Translated: CPSSLSRDSEAFI.

This chain uses TRBV6-2 or TRBV6-3 with TRBJ1-2; D remains ambiguous. The CDR3 length is 12 residues. V was pared by 8 bases and J by 5 bases, with 12 bases between. Germline V gene sequence: CDR1 MNHEY, CDR2 SVGEGT. In nucleotides, the CDR3 is TGTGCCAGCGGTCCGGGAGAGTATGGCTACACCTTC. Amino acid sequence: CASGPGEYGYTF.

Comments on this clonotype: The junction differs from germline at one of its ends, possibly a read error. The rearrangement joins TRBV5-6 to TRBJ2-2; 8 nucleotides agree with TRBD2. Germline loops: CDR1 SGHDT, CDR2 YYEEEE. This CDR3 spans 17 amino acids. CDR3 amino acids: CASNLWGLVRTTGELFF. The CDR3, as DNA: TGTGCTAGCAACTTATGGGGACTAGTGCGGACAACCGGGGAGCTGTTTTTT.

By sample fraction, this clonotype is medium-sized. V is TRBV5-4 and J is TRBJ2-5, with D tentatively TRBD1 (5 bases). From germline, CDR1 is SGHNT and CDR2 YYREEE (reference sequence). The CDR3 extends over 14 amino acids. The V end lost 4 bases, the J end lost 5 bases, and 15 bases lay between the germline ends. In DNA, the CDR3 is TGTGCCAGCAGCCCAGCACAGGTGGGGGAGACCCAGTACTTC. Translating gives CASSPAQVGETQYF.

In this sample, this clonotype turned up once. Sequence at one end of the junction differs from germline and may be a read error. The V call is TRBV5-1, the J call TRBJ2-7, with D possibly being TRBD2 (6 bases). This CDR3 has 14 residues. The germline CDR1 and CDR2 sequences are SGHRS and YFSETQ. The CDR3 sequence is CANSLQEGSGEQYF. CDR3 nucleotide sequence: TGCGCCAACAGCCTACAGGAGGGAAGCGGCGAGCAGTATTTC.

Worth noting for this clonotype: At one of its ends the junction is not consistent with the germline gene, which may arise from a read error. This rearrangement joins TRBV7-8 to TRBJ2-3; TRBD2 matches at 8 bases. The CDR3 totals 17 residues. Germline-derived CDR1 and CDR2 are SGHVS and FQNEAQ. This CDR3 is CASSPWGLEVLRDTQYF. DNA of the CDR3: TGTGCCAGCAGCCCGTGGGGACTAGAGGTCCTCCGGGATACACAGTATTTT.

About this clonotype itself: An end of the junction does not agree with germline; a read error may underlie this. The chain joins TRBV5-6 to TRBJ1-1; the match to TRBD1 covers 8 bases. The CDR3 covers 14 residues. Germline V gene sequence: CDR1 SGHDT, CDR2 YYEEEE. The CDR3 nucleotides are TGTGCAAGCAGCTTGGCACAGACAGGGGCTGAAGCTATCTTT. Translating it yields CASSLAQTGAEAIF.

Turning to this clonotype: The germline gene is not matched at one end of the junction; a read error may be the cause. The V gene is TRBV4-1, the J gene TRBJ2-6; maybe TRBD1 (5 bases). Germline assignment: CDR1 MGHRA and CDR2 YSYEKL. This CDR3 is 13 amino acids long. The CDR3 protein is CANSQVGANILAF. The CDR3 nucleotides read TGCGCCAACAGCCAAGTTGGGGCCAACATCCTGGCTTTC.

Worth noting for this clonotype: This CDR3 fails to terminate in the conserved phenylalanine or tryptophan, so it likely reflects a read error. This CDR3 reads CASSSGFDQPQHL. CDR3 bases: TGTGCCAGTAGTTCTGGATTCGATCAGCCCCAGCATCTT. The genes are TRBV19 and TRBJ1-5, with D hard to call. V lost 5 bases, J lost 5 bases, and 10 bases lay in between. CDR3 length: 13 residues. The germline V gene has CDR1 LNHDA and CDR2 SQIVND (reference sequence).

This clonotype was observed a handful of times. One end of the junction is discordant with germline, which a read error may explain. The chain links TRBV11-1 to TRBJ2-4, with 8 bases matching TRBD2. The CDR3 contains 17 residues. Per the germline V gene, CDR1 is SGHAT and CDR2 is FQDESV (reference sequence). CDR3 protein: CTSSFPGTSRTKNIQYF. The CDR3 DNA reads as TGTACCAGCAGCTTTCCCGGGACTAGTAGGACAAAAAACATTCAGTACTTC.

Of note for this clonotype: A much bigger clone sits one base away, suggesting this may be a read error. The rearrangement uses TRBV10-3 and TRBJ2-3; D perhaps matches TRBD1 (5 bases). From germline, CDR1 is ENHRY and CDR2 SYGVKD. This CDR3 region has 11 residues. CDR3 in amino acids: CVIQVTGTQYF. The DNA of the CDR3 is TGTGTCATCCAAGTCACAGGTACGCAGTATTTT.

This clonotype has at least ten counts. The V gene is TRBV9, the J gene TRBJ1-2; D remains ambiguous. The germline V gene encodes CDR1 SGDLS and CDR2 YYNGEE. V lost 2 bases and J 1 base, leaving 9 bases between the germline ends. This CDR3 is 14 amino acids long. The CDR3 loop is CASSVMEDNYGYTF. CDR3 nucleotide sequence: TGTGCCAGCAGCGTTATGGAGGATAACTATGGCTACACCTTC.

With regard to this clonotype: Sequence at one end of the junction differs from germline and may be a read error. The chain employs TRBV28 and TRBJ2-3; D is perhaps TRBD1 (5 bases). Germline-derived CDR1 and CDR2 are MDHEN and SYDVKM. This CDR3 comprises 14 residues. The CDR3 DNA reads as TGTGCCAGCAGCTTATATTCAGGGACAGATACGCAGTATTTT. It is translated as CASSLYSGTDTQYF.

This clonotype is a singleton in its sample. The chain carries TRBV4-1 and TRBJ2-1; 9 bases align to TRBD2. Trimming cost V 4 bases and J 5 bases; bases outside gene matches: 9. The V gene's germline CDR1 is MGHRA and CDR2 YSYEKL. The length of the CDR3 is 16 residues. The CDR3 spells CASSRGGIAGDNEQFF. The CDR3 DNA reads as TGCGCCAGCAGCCGAGGCGGAATAGCGGGAGACAATGAGCAGTTCTTC.

With regard to this clonotype: The junction departs from the called germline gene at one end, perhaps through a read error. The gene calls are TRBV11-2 and TRBJ2-1; perhaps TRBD1 as D (5 bases). From germline, CDR1 is SGHAT and CDR2 FQNNGV. The CDR3 runs to 14 residues. CDR3 nucleotide sequence: TGTGCCAGCAGCTTGTCTAACTTGGGGCATGAGGAGCTCTTC. Translated: CASSLSNLGHEELF.